This T cell receptor (beta chain) emerged from a study of primary melanoma T cells and metastatic recurrence. About the study: These T2 to T4 primary melanomas had thickness greater than 1 mm.

Profiling relied on immunoSEQ multiplex PCR, and the TCRdb table lists in-frame clones only, not all of them. Altogether approximately 2,200 clones are present, over 60% being singletons, with the ten largest covering more than 25%. Study-wide results and caveats: Suggested, not shown: primary melanomas can contain effective antitumor T cells.

As regards this clone: Its antigen is unidentified.

Germline CDR1 and CDR2: MNHGY and SAAAGT. The CDR3 is 13 amino acids. Trimming removed 3 bases from V and 2 bases from J, with 7 bases in between. Primary melanoma in these patients was surgically resected but could recur metastatically. The chain links TRBV6-8 to TRBJ1-2; D is unclear. The sample consisted of melanoma tumor tissue. The TCR originated in a human donor with melanoma. The CDR3 sequence is CASSYYGNYGYTF. The CDR3 region has the DNA TGTGCCAGCAGTTATTACGGGAACTATGGCTACACCTTC.